This T cell receptor (beta chain) was found in a study of blood T cell repertoires in COVID-19 (TCRdb year 2020). In terms of the full investigation: Samples from collaborators originated in the United States, Italy and Spain and spanned both the acute and convalescent phases of COVID-19. The material from the prospective study consisted of cDNA or gDNA derived from T cells, B-cell-depleted T cells, or PBMCs. The dataset comprised deeply sampled blood TCRbeta repertoires from subjects exposed to, actively infected with, or recovered from COVID-19. The repertoires were released in a freely available public database intended as a resource for research on the immune response to SARS-CoV-2. The samples were drawn from the first 160 participants of the ongoing ImmuneRACE study and from 950 to 1,500 subjects provided by 6 global collaborators. Nearly every sample came with metadata listing a de-identified subject ID, COVID-19 status, age in years and sex. Where available, HLA class I and class II types were obtained from metadata supplied by the sample provider rather than from assay-based typing. The research as a whole found: The amount of clinical and demographic metadata varied by source and participant and was provided uncurated.

In regard to this clone: What antigen it recognizes has not been identified. Base qualities are not provided; no much larger clone lies one nucleotide away.

In the germline V gene (reference sequence), CDR1 corresponds to PRHDT and CDR2 to FYEKMQ. The cysteine opens and the phenylalanine closes a CDR3 of 16 amino acids. CDR3 DNA is the only sequence kept; it has 48 bases, read in frame from the first base. Trimming removed 5 bases from V and 4 bases from J; the gene matches leave 8 bases unexplained. The immunoSEQ Assay, a bias-controlled multiplex PCR, was used to amplify TCRbeta CDR3 regions from genomic DNA. On the study's bioinformatics: The number of nucleated cells in each sample was estimated by amplification of reference gene primers within the assay. To quantify the absolute abundance of each unique TCRbeta CDR3 rearrangement, sequence reads were collapsed and filtered. For each sample, productive Simpson clonality was calculated as the square root of Simpson's diversity index across productive rearrangements. TCRdb provides this immuneACCESS table in a form limited to in-frame rearrangements. Some clones are lacking; in checked studies, under half of them reflect an unresolved V gene, and why the rest are absent is not known. V and J calls and clone size are copied from that table; D and trimming were computed from the DNA. The sample yields tens of thousands of clones; 80% were counted once. 15% to 20% of the sample lies in the top ten.

Another Seattle source contributed samples from volunteer blood donors who had recovered from COVID-19. Collaborating institutions collected whole blood in K2EDTA tubes following their own protocols. For TCRbeta analysis, collaborators shipped samples in one of three forms: frozen whole blood, isolated PBMCs, or DNA extracted from either of those sample types. Recombination linked TRBV13 to TRBJ2-2, and TRBD2 matches 9 of the central bases. The TCR comes from a man aged 65-85 years who had recovered from COVID-19. The specimen was peripheral blood. The bases are TGTGCCAGCAGCCCCCGCGGGGGGGCTGGCACCGGGGAGCTGTTTTTT. Translated, this gives CASSPRGGAGTGELFF. With the rest looked up from the reference TRBV13 and TRBJ2-2 genes rather than sequenced, the full variable domain is AAGVIQSPRHLIKEKRETATLKCYPIPRHDTVYWYQQGPGQDPQFLISFYEKMQSDKGSIPDRFSAQQFSDYHSELNMSSLELGDSALYFCASSPRGGAGTGELFFGEGSRLTVL.